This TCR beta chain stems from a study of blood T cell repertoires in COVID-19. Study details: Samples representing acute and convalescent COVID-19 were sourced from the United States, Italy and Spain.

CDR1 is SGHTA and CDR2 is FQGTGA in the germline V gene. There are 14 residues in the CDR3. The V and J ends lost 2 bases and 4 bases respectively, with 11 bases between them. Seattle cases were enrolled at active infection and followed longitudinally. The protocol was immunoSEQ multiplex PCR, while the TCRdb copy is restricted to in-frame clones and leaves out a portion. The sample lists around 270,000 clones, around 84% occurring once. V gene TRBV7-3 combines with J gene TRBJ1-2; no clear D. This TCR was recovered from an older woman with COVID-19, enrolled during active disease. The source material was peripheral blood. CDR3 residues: CASSLLAIAYGYTF. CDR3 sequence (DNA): TGTGCCAGCAGCTTACTGGCCATCGCCTATGGCTACACCTTC.